The clone carrying this T cell receptor (beta chain) showed up just a few times. The identical CDR3 is also encoded by other nucleotide sequences in the sample. The record originates from a study of shared clonotypes between healthy human individuals. Study context: CD4 naive and memory got three plates each, CD8 naive two, CD8 memory one.

The authors distributed each subset's genomic DNA evenly over several immunoSEQ plates. The assay was immunoSEQ multiplex PCR, and TCRdb's table has in-frame clones only and misses some. In the table there are 2 million to 2.5 million clones, approximately 95% of which are singletons. This CDR3 has 14 amino acids. Per the germline V gene, CDR1 is KGHSH and CDR2 is LQKENI. Trimming removed 2 bases from V and 2 bases from J; junction bases left unmatched: 1. The source of this sequence is a man in his late teens or twenties in good health. Some clones in this sample may be carry-over from other donors' samples. The V gene is TRBV18, the J gene TRBJ1-1; 8 nucleotides align to TRBD1. The sample taken for sequencing was naive CD4+ T cells from PBMCs. Subset given: CD45RA+ positively selected. The CDR3 DNA reads as TGTGCCAGCTCACCAGACAGGGGAAACACTGAAGCTTTCTTT. Translated, it gives CASSPDRGNTEAFF.